This T cell receptor beta chain comes out of a study of T-cell memory formation after mild COVID-19. The wider study: Clusters were largely donor specific.

Worth noting for this clonotype: The antigen remains undetermined.

Via MiXCR, TCRdb re-called the 5' RACE reads, giving one row per CDR3 protein. There are about 200,000 distinct CDR3 sequences in the sample; 7.5% to 10% occur only once, and roughly 4% lies in the top ten. Study findings and constraints: Contracting clones localized mainly to CM and EM when CD4+ and mainly to EMRA when CD8+. From day 15 to 85, contracting clones were balanced between CD4 and CD8, whereas later expanders leaned toward CD4+. Specificity for SARS-CoV-2 was not confirmed among the second-wave clones peaking on day 37.

Material for sequencing was PBMCs or a T cell subset sorted from them (not recorded which). The TCR comes from a man between 18 and 29 years old who had mild COVID-19 (a few samples of this study predate the infection). Cell type and time point are not known.

CDR3 DNA: TGTGCCAGCAGCTTAATTGTTTGGGGAAAGGATGGCTACACCTTC. Translating it yields CASSLIVWGKDGYTF. This sequence joins TRBV5-6 and TRBJ1-2; D gene ambiguous. Trimming shortened V by 2 bases and J by 6 bases, and 17 bases separated the two germline ends. CDR1 SGHDT and CDR2 YYEEEE come from the germline V gene. The CDR3 is 15 amino acids.